The 8 T cell receptor beta chains below all came from one sample that was sequenced in a study of beta chain features in type 1 diabetes. Broader study findings: Moderately but significantly shorter TCRB CDR3s were found in Type 1 diabetes patients in all four CD4+ subsets.

For these receptors, no antigen is known. TCRB transcripts that were expressed got sequenced, as all of the isolated RNA had been reverse transcribed. The protocol was immunoSEQ multiplex PCR, while the TCRdb copy is restricted to in-frame clones and leaves out a portion. The sample holds 300,000 to 450,000 clones, around 12% seen once. The sequenced sample was naive CD4+ T cells from blood. These TCRs come from a young woman with type 1 diabetes.

This clone came up a few times. J is TRBJ2-5 and V is TRBV7-2, with a weak D call TRBD1 (6 bases). The CDR3 is made up of 15 amino acids. V was pared by 4 bases and J by 5 bases, with 17 bases between. Germline-derived CDR1 and CDR2 are SGHTA and FQGNSA. CDR3 nucleotide sequence: TGTGCCAGCAGCTCAACGAGGCAGGGGTTGGAGACCCAGTACTTC. Protein product: CASSSTRQGLETQYF.

This clone was seen a few times. Germline and junction disagree at one end, which may indicate a read error. V is TRBV9 and J is TRBJ2-1; 9 bases line up with TRBD1. The germline V gene encodes CDR1 SGDLS and CDR2 YYNGEE. The CDR3 extends over 12 amino acids. CDR3 region: CASSPTGTGSVF. The CDR3 nucleotides are TGTGCCAGCAGCCCAACCGGGACAGGGTCAGTCTTC.

This clone occurred a few times. This rearrangement joins TRBV5-1 to TRBJ1-6, with D perhaps TRBD1 (6 bases). V lost 3 bases, J lost 7 bases, and 11 bases lay in between. This CDR3 has 14 residues. Germline V gives CDR1 SGHRS, CDR2 YFSETQ. The CDR3 here is CASSSGQGNSPLHF. As DNA, the CDR3 is TGCGCCAGCAGCTCGGGACAAGGGAATTCACCCCTCCACTTT.

This clone was seen only a few times. V gene TRBV5-4 combines with J gene TRBJ1-5, with a weak D call TRBD1 (6 bases). The CDR3 loop spans 16 amino acids. Germline assignment: CDR1 SGHNT and CDR2 YYREEE (reference sequence). V lost 1 base, J lost 3 bases, and 14 bases lay in between. The CDR3 reads CASSLNTGGVNQPQHF. The CDR3 bases are TGTGCCAGCAGCTTGAACACGGGGGGCGTCAATCAGCCCCAGCATTTT.

This clone was observed a few times. The chain joins TRBV27 to TRBJ2-1, with D possibly being TRBD2 (6 bases). The length of the CDR3 is 13 residues. The germline V gene encodes CDR1 MNHEY and CDR2 SMNVEV (reference sequence). V gave up 11 bases and J gave up 8 bases, with 19 bases separating them. CDR3 protein: CAAGTPQAYEQFF. The CDR3, as DNA: TGTGCCGCCGGGACTCCGCAGGCCTATGAGCAGTTCTTC.

This clone was detected a few times. The J gene is TRBJ2-3, the V gene TRBV7-2; 12 bases are shared with TRBD2. V gave up 5 bases and J gave up 3 bases; unmatched junction bases: 3. The V gene's germline CDR1 is SGHTA and CDR2 FQGNSA. The CDR3 loop spans 15 amino acids. This chain's CDR3 is CASSPTSGGTDTQYF. CDR3 sequence (DNA): TGTGCCAGCAGCCCCACTAGCGGGGGGACAGATACGCAGTATTTT.

This clone turned up a few times. The chain carries TRBV30 and TRBJ2-7; a weak D match, TRBD2 (5 bases). Deletions cut 1 base from V and 5 bases from J, with 9 bases between. Per the germline V gene, CDR1 is GTSNPN and CDR2 is SVGIG (reference sequence). This CDR3 has 12 residues. CDR3 sequence reads: CAWSGSGNEQYF. The CDR3 DNA is TGTGCCTGGAGTGGAAGCGGAAACGAGCAGTACTTC.

This clone has a handful of counts. The chain employs TRBV9 and TRBJ1-2; D is undetermined. The germline V gene has CDR1 SGDLS and CDR2 YYNGEE. The CDR3 is 16 residues long. With 4 bases removed from V and 1 base from J, the gap between germline ends came to 17 bases. The CDR3 coding sequence is TGTGCCAGCAGCCCCCGTAGCCGGTCAGATAACTATGGCTACACCTTC. Translation gives CASSPRSRSDNYGYTF. The entire variable domain, with the rest obtained from reference TRBV9 and TRBJ1-2, is as follows: DSGVTQTPKHLITATGQRVTLRCSPRSGDLSVYWYQQSLDQGLQFLIQYYNGEERAKGNILERFSAQQFPDLHSELNLSSLELGDSALYFCASSPRSRSDNYGYTFGSGTRLTVV.